This entry concerns a single T cell receptor beta chain. No antigen is known for it. This table comes from immunoSEQ multiplex PCR, and its TCRdb copy is limited to in-frame clones, with some not included. In the table there are 6,500 to 8,000 clones, around 88% of which are singletons. Time point meaning: recipient sample about 28 days before transplant, after cytoreduction. The data originate from a study of T cell clonotyping in hematopoietic cell transplantation. Background on the study: Pretransplant recipient samples were taken after cytoreduction.

Trimming shortened V by 5 bases and J by 4 bases, and 13 bases separated the two germline ends. This CDR3 has 14 amino acids. The germline V gene encodes CDR1 PRHDT and CDR2 FYEKMQ (reference sequence). The study's findings and limits: Recipient TCR diversity dropped after transplant; expanded clonotypes rose from day 30 to 180. Graft donor and pretransplant recipient Inverse Simpson Index values predicted broader posttransplant TCR diversity. Few recipient clonotypes overlapped donors; over 95% were de novo at given depth.

This sequence originates from a man in his thirties or forties with acute myeloid leukemia. Some clones in this sample may be carry-over from other donors' samples. The J gene is TRBJ2-3, the V gene TRBV13, with D possibly TRBD2 on 6 matching bases. The source material was peripheral blood mononuclear cells, sampled before stem cell transplant. CDR3 sequence (DNA): TGTGCCAGCAGCGTCAGACTAGTTCCAGATACGCAGTATTTT. Protein: CASSVRLVPDTQYF.